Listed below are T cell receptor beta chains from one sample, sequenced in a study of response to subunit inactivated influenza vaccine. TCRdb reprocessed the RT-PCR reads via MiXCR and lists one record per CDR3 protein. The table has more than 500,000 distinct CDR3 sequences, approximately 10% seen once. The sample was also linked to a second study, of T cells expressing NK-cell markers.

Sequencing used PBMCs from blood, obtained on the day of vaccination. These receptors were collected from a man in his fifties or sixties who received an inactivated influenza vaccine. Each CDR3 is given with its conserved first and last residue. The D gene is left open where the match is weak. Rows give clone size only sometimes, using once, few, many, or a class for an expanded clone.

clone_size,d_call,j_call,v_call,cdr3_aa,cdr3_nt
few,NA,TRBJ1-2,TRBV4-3,CASSQVDTRRDGYTF,TGCGCCAGCAGCCAAGTGGACACCCGAAGGGATGGCTACACCTTC
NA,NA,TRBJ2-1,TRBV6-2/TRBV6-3,CASSYSLGSSNEQFF,TGTGCCAGCAGTTACAGCCTAGGTTCCTCCAATGAGCAGTTCTTC
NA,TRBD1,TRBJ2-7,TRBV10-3,CAIGEKGAAYEQYF,TGTGCCATCGGTGAGAAGGGGGCAGCCTACGAGCAGTACTTC
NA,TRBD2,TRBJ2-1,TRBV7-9,CASGTIEQIF,TGTGCCAGCGGGACTATTGAGCAGATCTTC
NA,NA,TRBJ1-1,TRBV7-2,CASSSRQAGMNTEAFF,TGTGCCAGCAGCTCGCGCCAGGCCGGTATGAACACTGAAGCTTTCTTT
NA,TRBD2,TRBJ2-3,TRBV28,CASTTWGLAGGGETDTQYF,TGTGCCAGCACCACCTGGGGACTAGCGGGAGGGGGGGAAACAGATACGCAGTATTTT
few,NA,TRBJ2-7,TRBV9,CASSVGTVDEQYF,TGTGCCAGCAGCGTAGGGACGGTCGACGAGCAGTACTTC
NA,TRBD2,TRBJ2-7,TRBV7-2,CASSLVGGRDRFYEQYF,TGTGCCAGCAGCTTAGTGGGCGGGAGGGACAGATTCTACGAGCAGTACTTC
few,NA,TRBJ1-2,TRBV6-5,CASSYEGTAPRSYTF,TGTGCCAGCAGTTACGAGGGGACCGCGCCTAGGAGCTACACCTTC
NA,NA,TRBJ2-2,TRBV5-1,CASNLATGELFF,TGCGCCAGCAATCTAGCAACCGGGGAGCTGTTTTTT
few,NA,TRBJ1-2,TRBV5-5,CASSFATLREGGYTF,TGTGCCAGCAGCTTCGCGACCCTCCGCGAGGGTGGCTACACCTTC
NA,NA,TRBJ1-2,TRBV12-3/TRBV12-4,CASYGSYGYTF,TGTGCCAGCTACGGATCCTATGGCTACACCTTC
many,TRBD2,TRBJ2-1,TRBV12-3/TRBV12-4,CASSFAGGPDEQFF,TGTGCCAGCAGTTTCGCGGGGGGGCCGGATGAGCAGTTCTTC
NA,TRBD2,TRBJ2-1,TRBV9,CASSVGRRGSQYNEQFF,TGTGCCAGCAGCGTAGGTCGTCGCGGGAGTCAATACAATGAGCAGTTCTTC
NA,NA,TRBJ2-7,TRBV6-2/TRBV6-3,CASSPHWGSNEQYF,TGTGCCAGCAGTCCGCACTGGGGGAGCAACGAGCAGTACTTC
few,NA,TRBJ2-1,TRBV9,CASSVALSPNEQFF,TGTGCCAGCAGCGTAGCCCTTAGCCCGAATGAGCAGTTCTTC
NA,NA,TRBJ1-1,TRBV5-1,CASRQVGVTEAFF,TGCGCCAGCAGACAAGTGGGGGTCACTGAAGCTTTCTTT
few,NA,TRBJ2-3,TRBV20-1,CSARDPPLYTQYF,TGCAGTGCTAGAGATCCCCCGTTATATACGCAGTATTTT
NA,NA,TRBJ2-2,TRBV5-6,CASSLIGANTGELFF,TGTGCCAGCAGCTTGATAGGAGCCAACACCGGGGAGCTGTTTTTT
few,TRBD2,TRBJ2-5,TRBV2,CASSFATSGETQYF,TGTGCCAGCAGCTTTGCGACTAGCGGAGAGACCCAGTACTTC
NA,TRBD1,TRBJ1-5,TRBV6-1,CASTSRQGHSNQPQHF,TGTGCCAGCACTAGTAGACAGGGGCACAGCAATCAGCCCCAGCATTTT
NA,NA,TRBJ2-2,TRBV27,CASSAQTGSNTGELFF,TGTGCCAGCAGTGCCCAAACAGGGTCGAACACCGGGGAGCTGTTTTTT
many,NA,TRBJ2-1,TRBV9,CASSVDLGGRKEQFF,TGTGCCAGCAGCGTAGATCTAGGGGGACGAAAAGAGCAGTTCTTC
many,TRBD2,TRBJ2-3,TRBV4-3,CASSQEVLAGTDTQYF,TGCGCCAGCAGCCAAGAAGTGCTAGCGGGAACAGATACGCAGTATTTT
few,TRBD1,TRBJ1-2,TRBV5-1,CASSFQGAEGYTF,TGCGCCAGCAGCTTCCAGGGGGCGGAAGGCTACACCTTC
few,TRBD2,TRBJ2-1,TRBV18,CASSPPIGAGDKFF,TGTGCCAGCTCACCACCGATAGGAGCGGGAGACAAGTTCTTC
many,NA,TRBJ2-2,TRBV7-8,CASSLAPPGELFF,TGTGCCAGCAGCTTAGCGCCCCCCGGGGAGCTGTTTTTT
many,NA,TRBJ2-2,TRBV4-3,CASSQAEGQTNTGELFF,TGCGCCAGCAGCCAAGCGGAAGGACAGACGAACACCGGGGAGCTGTTTTTT
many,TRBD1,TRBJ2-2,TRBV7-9,CASSRDRATGELFF,TGTGCCAGCAGCCGGGACAGGGCGACCGGGGAGCTGTTTTTT
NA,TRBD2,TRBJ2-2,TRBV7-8,CASSLPLAGYTNTGELFF,TGTGCCAGCAGCTTACCCCTAGCGGGATACACAAACACCGGGGAGCTGTTTTTT
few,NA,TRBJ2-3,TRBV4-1,CASSQTGASGHTDTQYF,TGCGCCAGCAGCCAAACAGGGGCTAGCGGCCACACAGATACGCAGTATTTT
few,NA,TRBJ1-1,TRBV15,CATSTLTRNTEAFF,TGTGCCACCAGCACCTTGACAAGGAACACTGAAGCTTTCTTT
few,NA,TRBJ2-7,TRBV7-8,CASSLAENSYEQYF,TGTGCCAGCAGCTTAGCGGAGAACTCCTACGAGCAGTACTTC
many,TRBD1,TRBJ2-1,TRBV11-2,CASSETTGGSYNEQFF,TGTGCCAGCAGCGAAACGACAGGGGGCTCCTACAATGAGCAGTTCTTC
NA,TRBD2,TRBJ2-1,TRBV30,CAWSGTSGYNEQFF,TGTGCCTGGAGTGGGACTAGCGGATACAATGAGCAGTTCTTC
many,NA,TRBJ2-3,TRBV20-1,CSATGRRTWNTDTQYF,TGCAGTGCTACTGGGCGCCGGACCTGGAACACAGATACGCAGTATTTT
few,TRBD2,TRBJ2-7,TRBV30,CAWRKAGGNEQYF,TGTGCCTGGAGAAAGGCGGGAGGAAACGAGCAGTACTTC
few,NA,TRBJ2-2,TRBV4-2,CASSQASDTGELFF,TGTGCCAGCAGCCAAGCTTCGGACACCGGGGAGCTGTTTTTT
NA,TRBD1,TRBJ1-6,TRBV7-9,CASSRDRDRYSPLHF,TGTGCCAGCAGCCGGGACCGGGACAGATATTCACCCCTCCACTTT
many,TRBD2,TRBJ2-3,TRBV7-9,CASSLSGGATDTQYF,TGTGCCAGCAGCTTGTCCGGGGGGGCCACAGATACGCAGTATTTT
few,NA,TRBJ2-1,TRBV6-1,CASSRAPTESYNEQFF,TGTGCCAGCAGTCGCGCCCCCACGGAGTCCTACAATGAGCAGTTCTTC
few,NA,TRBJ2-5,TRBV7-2,CASSSWAGQETQYF,TGTGCCAGCAGCTCATGGGCGGGCCAAGAGACCCAGTACTTC
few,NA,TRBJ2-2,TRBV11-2,CASSRLDTGELFF,TGTGCCAGCAGCCGACTAGATACCGGGGAGCTGTTTTTT
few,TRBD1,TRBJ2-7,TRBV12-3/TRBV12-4,CASTRGAQGARYEQYF,TGTGCCAGCACCAGAGGGGCTCAGGGGGCAAGGTACGAGCAGTACTTC
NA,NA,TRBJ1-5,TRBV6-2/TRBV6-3,CASSTPGTTKGKPQHF,TGTGCCAGCAGTACTCCCGGGACGACAAAGGGCAAGCCCCAGCATTTT
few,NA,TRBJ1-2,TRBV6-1,CASGGGNYGYTF,TGTGCCAGCGGAGGGGGGAACTATGGCTACACCTTC
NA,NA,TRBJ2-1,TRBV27,CASSADSPPYNEQFF,TGTGCCAGCAGCGCGGACAGCCCCCCTTACAATGAGCAGTTCTTC
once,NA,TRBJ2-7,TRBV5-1,CASSYLRGGSEQYF,TGCGCCAGCAGCTACCTCCGGGGTGGCTCCGAGCAGTACTTC
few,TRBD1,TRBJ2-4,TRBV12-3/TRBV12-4,CASSPQGAIGKNIQYF,TGTGCCAGCAGTCCACAGGGGGCGATAGGCAAAAACATTCAGTACTTC
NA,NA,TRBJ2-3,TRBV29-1,CSVTGRNTDTQYF,TGCAGCGTTACGGGACGGAACACAGATACGCAGTATTTT
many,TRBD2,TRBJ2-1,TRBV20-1,CSAETGLAGNDEQFF,TGCAGTGCTGAAACGGGACTAGCGGGAAATGACGAGCAGTTCTTC
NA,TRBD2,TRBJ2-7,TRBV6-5,CASSYGGSGRGEQYF,TGTGCCAGCAGTTATGGGGGTAGCGGGAGAGGGGAGCAGTACTTC